This entry lists 9 T cell receptor beta chains sequenced from one sample in a study of cytomegalovirus exposure and HLA in healthy donors. The PCR contained 60 Vbeta and 13 Jbeta primers. Method: immunoSEQ multiplex PCR; TCRdb's copy keeps in-frame clones and lacks some. Among approximately 110,000 clones, nearly 85% were seen once, and the ten largest hold approximately 6.1%. The sequenced sample consisted of PBMCs. The receptors here all came from a man aged 18 to 29 in good health and CMV-seronegative.

The chain recombines TRBV21-1 with TRBJ2-5; the D call TRBD2 from the table was never checked on the DNA. TRBV21-1 is given as a pseudogene. The CDR3 runs to 17 residues. CDR3 sequence reads: CASSEGTSGRAGETQYF. As DNA, the CDR3 is TGTGCCAGCAGCGAAGGGACTAGCGGGAGGGCCGGGGAGACCCAGTACTTC.

This clone was seen repeatedly, ten times or more. The chain uses TRBV28 and TRBJ1-3, with D unresolved. CDR3 size: 18 residues. Germline V gives CDR1 MDHEN, CDR2 SYDVKM. V was clipped by 5 bases and J by 0 bases, with 20 bases between them. The CDR3 coding sequence is TGTGCCAGCAGTACTACCCTGGAAGCTTATCGCTCTGGAAACACCATATATTTT. Encoded protein: CASSTTLEAYRSGNTIYF.

The chain couples TRBV6-5 to TRBJ1-5; a weak D match, TRBD1 (6 bases). The CDR3 contains 13 residues. Germline-derived CDR1 and CDR2 are MNHEY and SVGAGI. Trimming removed 8 bases from V and 1 base from J, with 9 bases in between. CDR3 DNA: TGTGCCAGCGCAGGGGCGAGCAATCAGCCCCAGCATTTT. Protein product: CASAGASNQPQHF.

This clone is a singleton in its sample. The gene calls are TRBV5-1 and TRBJ2-1, with 10 nucleotides matching TRBD1. In germline, CDR1 is SGHRS, CDR2 YFSETQ. Unmatched junction bases numbered 6, after V lost 3 bases and J lost 6 bases. The CDR3 has 15 amino acids. CDR3 sequence reads: CASSSGTGDINEQFF. CDR3 DNA sequence: TGCGCCAGCAGCTCCGGGACAGGGGATATCAATGAGCAGTTCTTC.

The chain links TRBV4-1 to TRBJ2-3; the match to TRBD2 covers 15 bases. The CDR3 runs 17 residues. The J segment lost 5 bases and the V segment lost 5 bases, leaving 8 bases of the junction unmatched. In germline, CDR1 is MGHRA, CDR2 YSYEKL. DNA for the CDR3: TGCGCCAGCAGCATCCGGACTAGCGGGAGGGCCAAAGATACGCAGTATTTT. It is translated as CASSIRTSGRAKDTQYF.

Comment on this clone: The sample contains more than one DNA sequence encoding this CDR3. V is TRBV29-1 and J is TRBJ2-1; 10 nucleotides align to TRBD1. The CDR3 has 14 residues. Germline-derived CDR1 and CDR2 are SQVTM and ANQGSEA. J was trimmed by 5 bases and V by 4 bases; bases with no gene match: 5. DNA of the CDR3: TGCAGCGTTGGGGTTGGACAGGGGGACAATGAGCAGTTCTTC. Its protein is CSVGVGQGDNEQFF.

This rearrangement joins TRBV27 to TRBJ2-1; 10 positions match TRBD2. This CDR3 contains 16 residues. Germline assignment: CDR1 MNHEY and CDR2 SMNVEV (reference sequence). Unmatched junction bases numbered 16, after V lost 7 bases and J lost 10 bases. CDR3 sequence (DNA): TGTGCCAGCACTCCCGGACTAGCGGATTTGGGATGGGAGCAGTTCTTC. Translated, it gives CASTPGLADLGWEQFF.

V and J are TRBV7-9 and TRBJ1-2; a possible D gene is TRBD1 (5 bases). This CDR3 has 14 amino acids. The V gene's germline CDR1 is SEHNR and CDR2 FQNEAQ (reference sequence). Trimming took off 0 bases at V and 4 bases at J, with 9 bases between the two ends. The CDR3: CASSLAGRAYGYTF. The DNA of the CDR3 is TGTGCCAGCAGCTTAGCGGGCAGGGCCTATGGCTACACCTTC.

The chain recombines TRBV19 with TRBJ2-1; 8 positions match TRBD1. The germline gives CDR1 LNHDA, CDR2 SQIVND (reference sequence). The CDR3 extends over 17 amino acids. Trimming took 4 bases from V and 3 from J; bases not matched to a gene: 11. The CDR3 spells CASSTQTGERDYNEQFF. The CDR3 nucleotides are TGTGCCAGTAGTACCCAGACAGGGGAACGAGACTACAATGAGCAGTTCTTC.